The present T cell receptor beta chain was sequenced within a study of cytomegalovirus exposure and HLA in healthy donors. Overall study results and limits: Cytomegalovirus status was reportedly diagnosed by the classifier with high sensitivity and specificity. Likely technical artifact: a cluster of highly shared sequence variants. Exclusion applied to some V segments, including TRBV6-2 and TRBV6-3, as they were indistinguishable. Among TCR sequences, most were rare, though some public TCRs appeared in many donors.

The study ran its PCR with 60 Vbeta and 13 Jbeta primers. Some clones are missing from TCRdb's copy, which holds only in-frame ones; the method was immunoSEQ multiplex PCR. The sample holds some 120,000 clones. Per germline, CDR1 MNHEY and CDR2 SVGAGI. V lost 6 bases, J lost 1 base, and 13 bases lay in between. This CDR3 has 14 residues. As concerns this clone: Its target is not known.

The sequenced sample was PBMCs. The origin of this receptor is a man aged 25-45 years in good health and CMV-seronegative. The V gene is TRBV6-5, the J gene TRBJ2-7; D might be TRBD1 (6 bases). Here the CDR3 DNA reads TGTGCCAGCAGCATGACGGACAGTTCCTACGAGCAGTACTTC. Protein: CASSMTDSSYEQYF.